This T cell receptor (beta chain) was sequenced during a study of blood T cell repertoires in COVID-19. Turning to the study itself: Material from acute and convalescent COVID-19 was sourced from the United States, Italy and Spain. Sample material is recorded as cDNA or gDNA derived from T cells, B-cell-depleted T cells, or PBMCs.

This clone came up once. Original analysis: How many nucleated cells were present was estimated from reference gene primer amplification. Produced via immunoSEQ multiplex PCR; TCRdb's table is partial and in-frame only. That table furnishes V, J and clone size, whereas the DNA furnished D and trimming. The table shows hundreds of thousands of clones, with 70% to 90% occurring only once. Germline lookup yields CDR1 SEHNR and CDR2 FQNEAQ (reference sequence). The CDR3 covers 15 residues. Trimming took off 5 bases at V and 6 bases at J, with 19 bases between the two ends. The clonotype comes from a woman aged 30 to 39 with active or convalescent COVID-19. The chain couples TRBV7-9 to TRBJ1-2; weak D call: TRBD1 (6 bases). Sequenced input: peripheral blood. The CDR3 sequence: CASSLDEGGPHGYTF. CDR3 DNA: TGTGCCAGCAGCCTAGACGAAGGGGGTCCCCATGGCTACACCTTC.